The 5 T cell receptor beta chains reported below all come from one sample, sequenced in a study of Graves' ophthalmopathy and Graves' hyperthyroidism (dated by TCRdb to the late 2010s). The reads were generated on an Illumina HiSeq 2000. TCR beta CDR3 regions were amplified from RNA transcripts for repertoire sequencing. The first round of RT-PCR was done with HTBI primers and the Qiagen OneStep RT-PCR kit, and was followed by a second round of multiplex PCR, then size selection and purification. TCRdb trimmed the raw reads at Q25, called clones with MiXCR and kept productive beta chains. Rows with a matching CDR3 protein are joined into one entry that keeps the most common DNA and genes. In this sample the table shows 450,000 to 600,000 distinct CDR3 sequences, about 40% of which occur a single time. About 4% of the sample is taken by the ten largest. Material for sequencing was peripheral blood or thyroid tissue (not recorded which). These receptors all come from an adult man with Graves' hyperthyroidism.

This clonotype was counted only a few times. The chain joins TRBV29-1 to TRBJ2-3, with D hard to call. This CDR3 has 14 residues. Trimming took off 3 bases at V and 0 bases at J, with 10 bases between the two ends. CDR1 is SQVTM and CDR2 is ANQGSEA in the germline V gene. CDR3 amino acids: CSVEGGISTDTQYF. For the CDR3, the DNA is TGCAGCGTTGAGGGCGGTATTAGCACAGATACGCAGTATTTT.

This clonotype was detected many times. This chain uses TRBV3-1 with TRBJ2-7, with D perhaps TRBD1 or TRBD2 (5 bases each). V dropped 4 bases and J dropped 7 bases, with 14 bases sitting between them. Germline V lookup: CDR1 LGHDT, CDR2 YNNKEL (reference sequence). The CDR3 length is 13 residues. The CDR3 spells CASSPGPEGEQYF. Written as DNA, the CDR3 is TGTGCCAGCAGCCCCGGGCCCGAGGGGGAGCAGTACTTC.

As regards this clonotype: This may arise from a read error, as a much more abundant clone is one base away. The chain recombines TRBV10-3 with TRBJ1-2; D might be TRBD1 (5 bases). The CDR3 loop spans 14 amino acids. The germline V gene has CDR1 ENHRY and CDR2 SYGVKD. The V end was cut by 3 bases, the J end by 6 bases, with 14 bases between. The CDR3 spells CAISESARVNGYTF. DNA for the CDR3: TGTGCCATCAGTGAATCGGCCAGGGTTAATGGCTACACCTTC.

This clonotype was counted ten times or more. The chain links TRBV24-1 to TRBJ1-6; no clear D. Deletions cut 2 bases from V and 4 bases from J, with 8 bases between. The germline gives CDR1 KGHDR, CDR2 SFDVKD. This CDR3 is built from 15 residues. In DNA, the CDR3 is TGTGCCACCAGTGATTCCGGCAGTTATAATTCACCCCTCCACTTT. This encodes CATSDSGSYNSPLHF.

This clonotype has a count of ten or more. The V gene is TRBV7-3, the J gene TRBJ2-7, with D unresolved. This CDR3 spans 16 amino acids. The germline CDR1 and CDR2 sequences are SGHTA and FQGTGA. V lost 1 base and J 6 bases, leaving 19 bases between the germline ends. The CDR3 nucleotides are TGTGCCAGCAGCTTAAAGCGTTGTACCCCGTTGTTCGAGCAGTACTTC. It yields the protein CASSLKRCTPLFEQYF. The variable domain in full, completed from reference TRBV7-3 and TRBJ2-7, reads GAGVSQTPSNKVTEKGKYVELRCDPISGHTALYWYRQSLGQGPEFLIYFQGTGAADDSGLPNDRFFAVRPEGSVSTLKIQRTERGDSAVYLCASSLKRCTPLFEQYFGPGTRLTVT.